This T cell receptor beta chain was captured in a study of cytomegalovirus exposure and HLA in healthy donors. Study findings and constraints: Many donors shared some public TCRs, even though most TCR sequences were rare.

These donors, healthy bone marrow donors, were studied. Primers included in the PCR were 60 Vbeta and 13 Jbeta primers. Generated by immunoSEQ multiplex PCR, the TCRdb table keeps only in-frame clones and is missing some. The profile shows roughly 63,000 clones, 60% to 80% of them singletons. This CDR3 is built from 14 residues. Germline CDR1 is SGHRS and CDR2 is YFSETQ. V lost 3 bases to trimming and J lost 2 bases, with 8 bases between them. On this clone: Its antigen is unknown.

The sequencing input was PBMCs. The sequence was obtained from a woman in her 40s in good health and CMV-seropositive. The chain has TRBV5-1 and TRBJ1-4, with D tentatively TRBD1 (5 bases). The CDR3 coding sequence is TGCGCCAGCAGCTCGACAGCGACTAATGAAAAACTGTTTTTT. It specifies CASSSTATNEKLFF.